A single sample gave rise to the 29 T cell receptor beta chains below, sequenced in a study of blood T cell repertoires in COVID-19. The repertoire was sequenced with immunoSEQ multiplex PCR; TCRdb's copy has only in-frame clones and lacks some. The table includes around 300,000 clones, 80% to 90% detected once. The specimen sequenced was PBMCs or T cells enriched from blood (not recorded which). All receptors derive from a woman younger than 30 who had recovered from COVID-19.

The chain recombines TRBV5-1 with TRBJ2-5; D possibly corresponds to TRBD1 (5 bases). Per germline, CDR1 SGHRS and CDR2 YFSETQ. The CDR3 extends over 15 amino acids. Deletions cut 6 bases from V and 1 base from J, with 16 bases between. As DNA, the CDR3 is TGCGCCAGCACGCCAACCGACAGTTCCCAAGAGACCCAGTACTTC. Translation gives CASTPTDSSQETQYF.

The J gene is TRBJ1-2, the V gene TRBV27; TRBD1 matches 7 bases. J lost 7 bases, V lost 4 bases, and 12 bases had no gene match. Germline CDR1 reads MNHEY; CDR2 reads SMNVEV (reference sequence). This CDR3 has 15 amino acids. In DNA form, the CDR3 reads TGTGCCAGCAGTTCCTCCTACAGGGGCGCGCTTGGCTACACCTTC. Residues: CASSSSYRGALGYTF.

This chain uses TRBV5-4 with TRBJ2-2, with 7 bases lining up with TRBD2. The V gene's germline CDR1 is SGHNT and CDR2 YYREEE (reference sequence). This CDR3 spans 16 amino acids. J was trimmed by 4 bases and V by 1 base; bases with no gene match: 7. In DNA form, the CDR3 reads TGTGCCAGCAGCTTGAAGGTCGGGGGGATCACCGGGGAGCTGTTTTTT. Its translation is CASSLKVGGITGELFF.

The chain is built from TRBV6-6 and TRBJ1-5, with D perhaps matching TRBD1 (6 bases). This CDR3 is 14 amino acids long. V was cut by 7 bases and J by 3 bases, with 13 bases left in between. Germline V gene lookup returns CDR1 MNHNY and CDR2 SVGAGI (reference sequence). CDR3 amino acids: CASTGRGINQPQHF. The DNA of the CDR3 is TGTGCCAGCACAGGGAGGGGGATCAATCAGCCCCAGCATTTT.

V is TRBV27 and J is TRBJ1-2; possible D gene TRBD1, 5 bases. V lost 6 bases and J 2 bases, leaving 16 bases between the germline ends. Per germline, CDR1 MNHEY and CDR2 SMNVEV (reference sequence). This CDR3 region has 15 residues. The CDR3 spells CASRFFGGRNYGYTF. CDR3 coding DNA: TGTGCCAGCAGATTCTTCGGGGGGAGGAACTATGGCTACACCTTC.

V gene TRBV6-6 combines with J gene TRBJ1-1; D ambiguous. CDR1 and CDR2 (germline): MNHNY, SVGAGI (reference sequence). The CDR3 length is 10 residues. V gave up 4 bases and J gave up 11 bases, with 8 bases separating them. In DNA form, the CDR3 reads TGTGCCAGCAGTTTGGGCGTGGCTTTCTTT. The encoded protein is CASSLGVAFF.

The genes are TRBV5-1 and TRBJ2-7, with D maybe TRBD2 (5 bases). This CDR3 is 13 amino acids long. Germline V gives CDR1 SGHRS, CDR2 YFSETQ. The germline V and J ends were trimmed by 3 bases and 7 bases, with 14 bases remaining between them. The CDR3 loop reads CASSSDSWREQYF. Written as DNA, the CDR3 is TGCGCCAGCAGCTCAGACTCTTGGAGGGAGCAGTACTTC.

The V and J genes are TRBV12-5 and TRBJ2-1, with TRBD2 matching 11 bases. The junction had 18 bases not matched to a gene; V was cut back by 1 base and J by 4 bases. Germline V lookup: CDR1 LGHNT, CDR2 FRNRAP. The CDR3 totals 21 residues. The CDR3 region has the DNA TGTGCTAGTGGTTTGGAGGTAATCGACGTAGCGGGGGGGCCAACGTACAATGAGCAGTTCTTC. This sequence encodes CASGLEVIDVAGGPTYNEQFF.

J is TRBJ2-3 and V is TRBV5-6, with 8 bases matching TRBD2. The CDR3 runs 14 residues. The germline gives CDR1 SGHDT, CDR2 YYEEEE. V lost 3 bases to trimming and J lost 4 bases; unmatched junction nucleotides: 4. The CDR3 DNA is TGTGCCAGCAGCTCATCGCGGGGGGCAGATACGCAGTATTTT. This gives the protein CASSSSRGADTQYF.

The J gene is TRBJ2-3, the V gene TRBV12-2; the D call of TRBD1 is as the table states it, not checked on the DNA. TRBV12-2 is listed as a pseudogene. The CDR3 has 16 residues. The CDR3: CASRLAGWGPTDTQYF. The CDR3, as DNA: TGTGCAAGTCGCTTAGCGGGATGGGGGCCCACAGATACGCAGTATTTT.

CDR3 amino acids: CASSLYHRGDEQYF. The CDR3 nucleotides are TGTGCCAGCAGTTTATATCACAGGGGGGACGAGCAGTACTTC. V and J are TRBV28 and TRBJ2-7; 8 bases agree with TRBD1. The CDR3 extends over 14 amino acids. The germline V gene has CDR1 MDHEN and CDR2 SYDVKM. The J segment lost 5 bases and the V segment lost 1 base, leaving 4 bases of the junction unmatched.

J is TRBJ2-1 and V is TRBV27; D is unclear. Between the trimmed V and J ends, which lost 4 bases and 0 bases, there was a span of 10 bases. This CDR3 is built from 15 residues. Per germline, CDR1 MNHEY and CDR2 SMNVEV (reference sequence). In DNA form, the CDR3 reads TGTGCCAGCAGTTACGGTCCGAGCTCCTACAATGAGCAGTTCTTC. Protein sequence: CASSYGPSSYNEQFF.

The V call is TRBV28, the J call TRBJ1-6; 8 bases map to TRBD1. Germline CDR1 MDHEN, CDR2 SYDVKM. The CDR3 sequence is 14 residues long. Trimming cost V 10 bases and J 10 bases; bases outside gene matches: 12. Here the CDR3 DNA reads TGTGCCACCAATGCTCAGGGGGCTGGGTCACCCCTCCACTTT. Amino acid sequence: CATNAQGAGSPLHF.

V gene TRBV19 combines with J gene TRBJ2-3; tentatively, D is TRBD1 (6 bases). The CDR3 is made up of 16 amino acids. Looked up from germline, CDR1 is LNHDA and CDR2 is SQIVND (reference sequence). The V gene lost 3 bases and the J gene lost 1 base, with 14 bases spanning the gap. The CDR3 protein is CASSMIRPGGTDTQYF. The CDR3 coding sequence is TGTGCCAGTAGTATGATACGGCCAGGGGGCACAGATACGCAGTATTTT.

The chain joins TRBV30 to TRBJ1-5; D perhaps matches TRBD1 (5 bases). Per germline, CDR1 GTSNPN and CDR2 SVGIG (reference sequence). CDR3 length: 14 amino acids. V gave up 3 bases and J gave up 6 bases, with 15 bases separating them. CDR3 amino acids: CAWRNGGVRQPQHF. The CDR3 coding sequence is TGTGCCTGGAGAAACGGGGGTGTGCGTCAGCCCCAGCATTTT.

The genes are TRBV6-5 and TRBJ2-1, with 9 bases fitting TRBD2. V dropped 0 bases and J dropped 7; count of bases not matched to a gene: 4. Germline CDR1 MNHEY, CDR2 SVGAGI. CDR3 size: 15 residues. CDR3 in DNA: TGTGCCAGCAGTTACTCGAGCGGGGGGCGTAATGAGCAGTTCTTC. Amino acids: CASSYSSGGRNEQFF.

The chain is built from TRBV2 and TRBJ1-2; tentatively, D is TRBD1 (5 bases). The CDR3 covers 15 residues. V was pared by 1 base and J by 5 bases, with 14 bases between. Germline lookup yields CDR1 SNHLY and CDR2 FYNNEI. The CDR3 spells CASSEGARGGYGYTF. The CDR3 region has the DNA TGTGCCAGCAGTGAAGGGGCAAGGGGCGGATATGGCTACACCTTC.

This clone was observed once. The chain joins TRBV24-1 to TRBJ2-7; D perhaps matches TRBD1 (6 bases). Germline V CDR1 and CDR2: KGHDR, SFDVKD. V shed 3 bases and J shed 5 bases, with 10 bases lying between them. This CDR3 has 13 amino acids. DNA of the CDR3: TGTGCCACCAGTGATGGATCAGGGGACGAGCAGTACTTC. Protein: CATSDGSGDEQYF.

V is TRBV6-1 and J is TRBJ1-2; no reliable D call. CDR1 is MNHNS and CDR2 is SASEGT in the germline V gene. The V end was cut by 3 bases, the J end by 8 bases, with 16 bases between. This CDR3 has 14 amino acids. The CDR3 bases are TGTGCCAGCAGTGAGGGCAGCCACTTGTCGGGCTACACCTTC. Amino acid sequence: CASSEGSHLSGYTF.

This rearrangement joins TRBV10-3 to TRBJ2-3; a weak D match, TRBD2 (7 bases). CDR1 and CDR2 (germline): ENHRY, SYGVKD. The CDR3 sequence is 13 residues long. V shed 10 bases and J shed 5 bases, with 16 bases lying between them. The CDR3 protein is CATAMGGQDTQYF. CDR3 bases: TGTGCCACCGCGATGGGGGGGCAAGATACGCAGTATTTT.

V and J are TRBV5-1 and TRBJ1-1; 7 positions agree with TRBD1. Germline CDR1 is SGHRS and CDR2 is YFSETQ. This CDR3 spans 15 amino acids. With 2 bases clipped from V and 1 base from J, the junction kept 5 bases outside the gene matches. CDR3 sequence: CASSLRGGRNTEAFF. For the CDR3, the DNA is TGCGCCAGCAGCTTAAGAGGGGGCAGGAACACTGAAGCTTTCTTT.

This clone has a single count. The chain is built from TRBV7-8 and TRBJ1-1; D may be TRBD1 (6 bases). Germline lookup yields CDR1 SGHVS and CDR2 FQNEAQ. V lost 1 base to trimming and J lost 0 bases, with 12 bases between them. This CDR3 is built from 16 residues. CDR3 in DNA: TGTGCCAGCAGCTTAGGATTTGGACAGCTGAACACTGAAGCTTTCTTT. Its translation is CASSLGFGQLNTEAFF.

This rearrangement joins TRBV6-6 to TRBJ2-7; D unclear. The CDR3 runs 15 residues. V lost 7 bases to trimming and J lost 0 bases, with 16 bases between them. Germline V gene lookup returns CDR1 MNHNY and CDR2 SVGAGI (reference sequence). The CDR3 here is CASIQRHRDSYEQYF. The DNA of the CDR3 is TGTGCCAGCATCCAACGACACCGCGACTCCTACGAGCAGTACTTC.

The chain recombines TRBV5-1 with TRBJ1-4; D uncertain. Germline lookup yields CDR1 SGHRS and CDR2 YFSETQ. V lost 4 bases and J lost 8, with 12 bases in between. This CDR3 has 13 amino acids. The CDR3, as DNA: TGCGCCAGCAGCATCGGTAGATCCGAAAAACTGTTTTTT. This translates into CASSIGRSEKLFF.

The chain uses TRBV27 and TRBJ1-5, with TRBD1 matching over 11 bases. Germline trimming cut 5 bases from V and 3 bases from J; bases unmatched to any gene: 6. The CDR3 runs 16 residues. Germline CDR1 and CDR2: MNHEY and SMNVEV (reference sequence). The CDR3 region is CASSDMDRGHNQPQHF. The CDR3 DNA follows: TGTGCCAGCAGTGACATGGACAGGGGGCACAATCAGCCCCAGCATTTT.

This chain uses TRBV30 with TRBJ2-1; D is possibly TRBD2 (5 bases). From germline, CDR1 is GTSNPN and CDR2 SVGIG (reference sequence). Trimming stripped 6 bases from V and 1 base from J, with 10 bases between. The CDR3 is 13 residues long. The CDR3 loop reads CACSGTSYNEQFF. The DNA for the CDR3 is TGTGCCTGCAGCGGTACTTCCTACAATGAGCAGTTCTTC.

CDR3: CASSEGPGKGALGYTF. CDR3 in DNA: TGTGCCAGCAGTGAAGGACCCGGGAAGGGGGCATTGGGCTACACCTTC. The chain carries TRBV2 and TRBJ1-2; 7 bases are a match to TRBD1. V was pared by 1 base and J by 8 bases, with 13 bases of the junction left unmatched. The CDR3 runs 16 residues. CDR1 and CDR2 from the germline V gene are SNHLY and FYNNEI.

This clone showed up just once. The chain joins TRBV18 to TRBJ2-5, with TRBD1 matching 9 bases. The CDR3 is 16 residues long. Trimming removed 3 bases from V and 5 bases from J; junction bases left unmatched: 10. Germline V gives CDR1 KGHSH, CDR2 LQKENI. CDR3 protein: CASSPSRDRVVETQYF. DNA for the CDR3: TGTGCCAGCTCACCTTCCCGGGACAGGGTTGTTGAGACCCAGTACTTC.

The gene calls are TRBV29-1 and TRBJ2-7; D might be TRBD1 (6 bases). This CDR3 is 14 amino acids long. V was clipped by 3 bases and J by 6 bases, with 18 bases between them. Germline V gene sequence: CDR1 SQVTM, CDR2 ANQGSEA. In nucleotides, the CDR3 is TGCAGCGTTGACCTCAGGGCCCAAGGGGGCGAGCAGTACTTC. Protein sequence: CSVDLRAQGGEQYF.